The 32 T cell receptor beta chains below were found in one sample sequenced in a study of blood T cell repertoires in COVID-19 (dated by TCRdb to 2018 to 2020). The library was prepared using the immunoSEQ multiplex PCR assay. TCRdb took this table from immuneACCESS and kept in-frame rearrangements with V and J called. Such tables lack part of the clones; where checked against another copy, unresolved V genes explain under half of the gap, and the rest is unexplained. The sample table records about 52,000 clones; about 90% of these occur just once. The ten largest make up 15% to 20% of the sample. The sample taken for sequencing was peripheral blood. These receptors came from a human donor with active COVID-19. The donor label of this sample is uncertain.

CDR3 region: CASSYFADQPQHF. The CDR3 DNA follows: TGTGCCAGCAGTTACTTCGCAGATCAGCCCCAGCATTTT. The V gene is TRBV6-5, the J gene TRBJ1-5; no definite D call. The CDR3 covers 13 residues. CDR1 MNHEY and CDR2 SVGAGI come from the germline V gene. V was clipped by 1 base and J by 5 bases, with 6 bases between them.

The chain combines TRBV6-5 with TRBJ1-2, with 7 bases fitting TRBD1. The junction had 6 bases not matched to a gene; V was cut back by 5 bases and J by 0 bases. The CDR3 covers 15 residues. Germline lookup yields CDR1 MNHEY and CDR2 SVGAGI. The CDR3 sequence: CASSPGQVPNYGYTF. The CDR3 DNA is TGTGCCAGCAGTCCAGGACAGGTGCCTAACTATGGCTACACCTTC.

The rearrangement joins TRBV6-1 to TRBJ2-7, with TRBD2 matching over 10 bases. This CDR3 is 15 amino acids long. Germline V gives CDR1 MNHNS, CDR2 SASEGT. J was trimmed by 5 bases and V by 3 bases; bases with no gene match: 7. CDR3: CASSDSAGGPHEQYF. The CDR3 DNA follows: TGTGCCAGCAGTGATTCAGCGGGGGGGCCACACGAGCAGTACTTC.

V and J are TRBV6-5 and TRBJ2-3; tentatively, D is TRBD1 (6 bases). CDR3 size: 13 residues. Germline CDR1 MNHEY, CDR2 SVGAGI. V lost 5 bases and J 4 bases, leaving 10 bases between the germline ends. The CDR3 DNA is TGTGCCAGCAGTAGGGGGTTGTCAGATACGCAGTATTTT. It encodes CASSRGLSDTQYF.

The sample holds a few counts of this clone. The chain couples TRBV10-2 to TRBJ1-2; tentative D call: TRBD1 (6 bases). CDR1 WSHSY and CDR2 SAAADI come from the germline V gene. The germline V and J ends were trimmed by 0 bases and 6 bases, with 14 bases remaining between them. CDR3 length: 15 residues. CDR3 sequence: CASSESQGRSHGYTF. In DNA, the CDR3 is TGCGCCAGCAGTGAGTCCCAGGGGAGAAGCCATGGCTACACCTTC.

The CDR3, as DNA: TGCAGTGCTAGTGGAAGACATACTAACTATGGCTACACCTTC. Translation gives CSASGRHTNYGYTF. The chain is built from TRBV20-1 and TRBJ1-2; D gene uncertain. The germline V gene has CDR1 DFQATT and CDR2 SNEGSKA (reference sequence). The CDR3 has 14 residues. Trimming pared 3 bases from V and 0 bases from J, leaving 11 bases between.

The chain recombines TRBV27 with TRBJ1-1; possibly TRBD1 for D (5 bases). The CDR3 runs to 13 residues. V lost 3 bases, J lost 3 bases, and 8 bases lay in between. Germline CDR1 MNHEY, CDR2 SMNVEV (reference sequence). The CDR3 sequence is CASSLSRDTEAFF. In DNA form, the CDR3 reads TGTGCCAGCAGTTTGTCCAGGGACACTGAAGCTTTCTTT.

The chain has TRBV11-1 and TRBJ2-7, with D possibly TRBD2 on 5 matching bases. Germline CDR1 is SGHAT and CDR2 is FQDESV (reference sequence). This CDR3 is 13 amino acids long. The ends were cut back, 5 bases at V and 6 bases at J, with 14 bases in the middle. The CDR3 loop reads CASSPLWAGEQYF. The CDR3 bases are TGTGCCAGCAGCCCCCTATGGGCGGGCGAGCAGTACTTC.

This clone has just one count. The J gene is TRBJ2-7, the V gene TRBV5-6; 9 bases map to TRBD1. There are 15 residues in the CDR3. V shed 4 bases and J 4 bases; nucleotides not matched to a gene: 9. Germline V gene sequence: CDR1 SGHDT, CDR2 YYEEEE. The DNA for the CDR3 is TGTGCCAGCAGCCCGGGACAGGGTGACGGATACGAGCAGTACTTC. As protein: CASSPGQGDGYEQYF.

The V and J genes are TRBV12-3 or TRBV12-4 and TRBJ1-5, with D uncertain. CDR3 length equals 13 residues. V dropped 7 bases and J dropped 2 bases, with 9 bases sitting between them. CDR3 protein: CASNPQGNQPQHF. Here the CDR3 DNA reads TGTGCCAGCAATCCACAAGGCAATCAGCCCCAGCATTTT.

The chain employs TRBV2 and TRBJ1-1; D is possibly TRBD1 (6 bases). CDR1 and CDR2 from the germline V gene are SNHLY and FYNNEI. CDR3 length: 15 amino acids. Trimming cost V 3 bases and J 0 bases, with 11 bases left between them. CDR3 protein: CASSDLGQMNTEAFF. CDR3 in DNA: TGTGCCAGCAGTGACCTCGGACAGATGAACACTGAAGCTTTCTTT.

The chain joins TRBV7-2 to TRBJ2-7; D ambiguous. The CDR3 spans 13 residues. Trimming removed 0 bases at V and 6 bases at J, with 9 bases between. Germline values: CDR1 SGHTA, CDR2 FQGNSA. The CDR3, as DNA: TGTGCCAGCAGCTTAGCGTTTCTCTCCGAGCAGTACTTC. Amino acid sequence: CASSLAFLSEQYF.

The rearrangement uses TRBV5-1 and TRBJ2-2, with TRBD2 as a possible D gene (6 bases). The CDR3 is made up of 15 amino acids. From germline, CDR1 is SGHRS and CDR2 YFSETQ. V shed 1 base and J shed 6 bases, with 13 bases lying between them. The CDR3 DNA sequence: TGCGCCAGCAGCTTGTATGCGGGGTCCCCCGGGGAGCTGTTTTTT. It is translated as CASSLYAGSPGELFF.

V gene TRBV5-6 combines with J gene TRBJ2-7; perhaps TRBD2 as D (6 bases). V was pared by 4 bases and J by 2 bases, with 13 bases between. Germline values: CDR1 SGHDT, CDR2 YYEEEE. The CDR3 loop spans 14 amino acids. This CDR3 is CASSGSGGAYEQYF. DNA for the CDR3: TGTGCCAGCAGCGGGAGTGGAGGGGCCTACGAGCAGTACTTC.

This clone was seen only a few times. The chain is built from TRBV6-5 and TRBJ1-2; TRBD1 matches 11 bases. Germline values: CDR1 MNHEY, CDR2 SVGAGI. CDR3 size: 14 residues. V was pared by 6 bases and J by 4 bases, with 4 bases of the junction left unmatched. The chain's CDR3 is CASRSDRGPYGYTF. CDR3 bases: TGTGCCAGCAGATCGGACAGGGGGCCCTATGGCTACACCTTC.

The chain carries TRBV24-1 and TRBJ2-2, with 9 bases matching TRBD2. V shed 6 bases, J shed 6 bases, and the junction held 7 bases outside the gene matches. From germline, CDR1 is KGHDR and CDR2 SFDVKD. The CDR3 spans 15 residues. This CDR3 reads CATSRISGGSGELFF. In nucleotides, the CDR3 is TGTGCCACCAGTAGGATTAGCGGGGGATCCGGGGAGCTGTTTTTT.

The V call is TRBV2, the J call TRBJ2-1, with 9 bases identical to TRBD2. The CDR3 length is 13 residues. V lost 8 bases to trimming and J lost 3 bases; unmatched junction nucleotides: 2. Germline V gene data show CDR1 as SNHLY and CDR2 as FYNNEI. CDR3 DNA: TGTGCCAGCCTAGCGGGGATCTACAATGAGCAGTTCTTC. Its protein is CASLAGIYNEQFF.

This clone was recorded a few times. The chain combines TRBV10-1 with TRBJ1-3, with D uncertain. The CDR3 runs to 14 residues. The V end was cut by 8 bases, the J end by 2 bases, with 13 bases between. Looked up from germline, CDR1 is WNHNN and CDR2 is SYGVQD (reference sequence). The CDR3 DNA follows: TGCGCCAGCCCTCCCACAGAACCTGGAAACACCATATATTTT. This translates into CASPPTEPGNTIYF.

The chain recombines TRBV7-6 with TRBJ2-1, with 11 bases matching TRBD2. Germline V gene lookup returns CDR1 SGHVS and CDR2 FNYEAQ. V lost 1 base and J lost 9; bases outside the gene matches: 8. The CDR3 extends over 16 amino acids. The CDR3 DNA sequence: TGTGCCAGCAGCTTAGACGTTAGCGGGGGGGGTCTTGAGCAGTTCTTC. Translation gives CASSLDVSGGGLEQFF. The full variable domain, with the rest looked up from reference TRBV7-6 and TRBJ2-1, is GAGVSQSPRYKVTKRGQDVALRCDPISGHVSLYWYRQALGQGPEFLTYFNYEAQQDKSGLPNDRFSAERPEGSISTLTIQRTEQRDSAMYRCASSLDVSGGGLEQFFGPGTRLTVL.

This clone has just one count. The chain recombines TRBV7-2 with TRBJ2-7, with 9 bases fitting TRBD1. The CDR3 is 14 residues long. Unmatched junction bases numbered 5, after V lost 5 bases and J lost 3 bases. In germline, CDR1 is SGHTA, CDR2 FQGNSA. The chain's CDR3 is CASSPGTGYYEQYF. Written as DNA, the CDR3 is TGTGCCAGCAGCCCCGGGACAGGGTACTACGAGCAGTACTTC.

This chain uses TRBV9 with TRBJ2-5; TRBD2 matches 8 bases. V shed 2 bases, J shed 5 bases, and the junction held 2 bases outside the gene matches. The germline V gene has CDR1 SGDLS and CDR2 YYNGEE. The CDR3 consists of 13 residues. CDR3 nucleotide sequence: TGTGCCAGCAGCGTGGGACTAGTGGAGACCCAGTACTTC. It specifies CASSVGLVETQYF.

The chain carries TRBV4-3 and TRBJ1-1; D may be TRBD1 (6 bases). CDR3 size: 15 residues. Trimming cost V 0 bases and J 4 bases, with 12 bases left between them. Per germline, CDR1 LGHNA and CDR2 YSLEER. Written as DNA, the CDR3 is TGCGCCAGCAGCCAAGATTACGGGGGGCCCACTGAAGCTTTCTTT. Amino acid sequence: CASSQDYGGPTEAFF.

The J gene is TRBJ2-5, the V gene TRBV15; D possibly corresponds to TRBD2 (5 bases). This CDR3 has 15 amino acids. Germline V CDR1 and CDR2: LNHNV, YYDKDF (reference sequence). Trimming took off 4 bases at V and 6 bases at J, with 18 bases between the two ends. The CDR3 region has the DNA TGTGCCACCAGCACCCCCGGACTGGGCAGGCAGACCCAGTACTTC. Translated: CATSTPGLGRQTQYF.

Only one count was recorded for this clone. V and J are TRBV5-1 and TRBJ2-7, with D maybe TRBD1 (6 bases). The germline gives CDR1 SGHRS, CDR2 YFSETQ. V dropped 4 bases and J dropped 2 bases, with 16 bases sitting between them. This CDR3 has 15 amino acids. CDR3 coding DNA: TGCGCCAGCAGCCCGCGCGGACAGACAACCTACGAGCAGTACTTC. The encoded protein is CASSPRGQTTYEQYF.

The V and J genes are TRBV6-6 and TRBJ1-5; 7 bases line up with TRBD1. Germline values: CDR1 MNHNY, CDR2 SVGAGI (reference sequence). This CDR3 region has 16 residues. V lost 7 bases, J lost 5 bases, and 14 bases stayed unmatched. CDR3 protein: CASNAATGSGYQPQHF. The CDR3 DNA follows: TGTGCCAGCAATGCCGCGACAGGGTCTGGATATCAGCCCCAGCATTTT.

This clone was seen more than once but under ten times. The V call is TRBV7-3, the J call TRBJ2-1; 10 bases are a match to TRBD2. The trim removed 4 bases at V and 9 bases at J, leaving 6 bases unmatched. Germline assignment: CDR1 SGHTA and CDR2 FQGTGA. The CDR3 has 14 amino acids. CDR3 region: CASSSSGGRSEQFF. The CDR3 DNA follows: TGTGCCAGCAGCTCTAGCGGGGGTCGGAGTGAGCAGTTCTTC.

The chain uses TRBV12-3 or TRBV12-4 and TRBJ1-1; D not certain. This CDR3 is 13 amino acids long. The V gene lost 6 bases and the J gene lost 8 bases, with 16 bases spanning the gap. In DNA, the CDR3 is TGTGCCAGCAGACCCTCGGGTAGGCTAGAAGCTTTCTTT. Residues: CASRPSGRLEAFF.

In regard to this clone: A read error may produce the germline difference seen at one junction end. The CDR3 loop reads CAISQSGGGTEAFF. The CDR3 DNA reads TGTGCCATCAGTCAGTCGGGGGGAGGCACTGAAGCTTTCTTT. The chain employs TRBV10-3 and TRBJ1-1, with a tentative D call TRBD1 (5 bases). Germline V gene lookup returns CDR1 ENHRY and CDR2 SYGVKD. The CDR3 has 14 residues.

V usage is TRBV24-1 and J usage is TRBJ1-2; tentatively, D is TRBD1 (5 bases). Germline loops: CDR1 KGHDR, CDR2 SFDVKD. The length of the CDR3 is 13 residues. V lost 3 bases, J lost 8 bases, and 12 bases lay in between. CDR3 in DNA: TGTGCCACCAGTGATGGTGGGGGGAACGGCTACACCTTC. It specifies CATSDGGGNGYTF.

This rearrangement joins TRBV6-1 to TRBJ2-3, with D possibly matching TRBD2 (6 bases). The V end was cut by 8 bases, the J end by 1 base, with 10 bases between. CDR3 length equals 13 residues. Germline V CDR1 and CDR2: MNHNS, SASEGT. The CDR3 bases are TGTGCCAGCGGTTCGGGGGGCACAGATACGCAGTATTTT. This codes for CASGSGGTDTQYF.

The V and J genes are TRBV10-3 and TRBJ2-7; 9 positions agree with TRBD1. The CDR3 consists of 17 residues. V trimming: 0 bases; J trimming: 2 bases; junction bases outside the gene matches: 8. Per germline, CDR1 ENHRY and CDR2 SYGVKD. The CDR3 nucleotides are TGTGCCATCAGTGAGTCGTATGTGGGGACAGGGACCTACGAGCAGTACTTC. This codes for CAISESYVGTGTYEQYF.

The J gene is TRBJ2-7, the V gene TRBV7-2; the D gene is possibly TRBD1 (5 bases). CDR1 is SGHTA and CDR2 is FQGNSA in the germline V gene. V was trimmed by 5 bases and J by 3 bases, leaving 14 bases between them. There are 14 residues in the CDR3. This chain's CDR3 is CASSAWQGGYEQYF. The CDR3 DNA reads as TGTGCCAGCAGCGCGTGGCAGGGTGGCTACGAGCAGTACTTC.